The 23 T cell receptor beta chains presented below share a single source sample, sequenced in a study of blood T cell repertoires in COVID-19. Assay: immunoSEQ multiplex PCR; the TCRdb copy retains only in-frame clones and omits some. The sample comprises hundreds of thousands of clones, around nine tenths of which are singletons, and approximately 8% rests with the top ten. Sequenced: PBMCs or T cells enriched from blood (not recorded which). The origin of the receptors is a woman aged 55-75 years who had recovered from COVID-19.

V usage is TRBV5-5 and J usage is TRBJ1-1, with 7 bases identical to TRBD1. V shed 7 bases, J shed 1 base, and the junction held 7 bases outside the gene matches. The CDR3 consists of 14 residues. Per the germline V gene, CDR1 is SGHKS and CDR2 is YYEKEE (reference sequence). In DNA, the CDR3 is TGTGCCAGCGAGAGACAGGGCTGGAACACTGAAGCTTTCTTT. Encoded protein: CASERQGWNTEAFF.

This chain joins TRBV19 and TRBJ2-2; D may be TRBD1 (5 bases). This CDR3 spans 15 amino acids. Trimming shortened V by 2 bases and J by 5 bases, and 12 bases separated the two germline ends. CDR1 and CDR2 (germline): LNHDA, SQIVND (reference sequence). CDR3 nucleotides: TGTGCCAGTAGTATAAGGGTACAGGCTACCGGGGAGCTGTTTTTT. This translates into CASSIRVQATGELFF.

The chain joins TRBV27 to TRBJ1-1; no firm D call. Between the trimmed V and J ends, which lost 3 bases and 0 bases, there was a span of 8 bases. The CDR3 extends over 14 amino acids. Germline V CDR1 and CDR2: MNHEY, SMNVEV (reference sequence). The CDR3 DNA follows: TGTGCCAGCAGTTTGGTGGGCATGAACACTGAAGCTTTCTTT. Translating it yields CASSLVGMNTEAFF.

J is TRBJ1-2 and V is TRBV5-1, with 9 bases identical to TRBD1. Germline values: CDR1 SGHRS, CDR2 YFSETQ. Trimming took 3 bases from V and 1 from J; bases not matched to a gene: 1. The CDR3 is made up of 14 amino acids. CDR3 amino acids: CASSWTGDNYGYTF. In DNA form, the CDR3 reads TGCGCCAGCAGCTGGACAGGGGATAACTATGGCTACACCTTC.

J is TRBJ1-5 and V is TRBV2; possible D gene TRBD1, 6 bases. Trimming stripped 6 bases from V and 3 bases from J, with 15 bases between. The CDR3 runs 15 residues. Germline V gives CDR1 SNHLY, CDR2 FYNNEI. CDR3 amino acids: CASRPLGQFNQPQHF. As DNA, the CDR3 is TGTGCCAGCAGGCCCCTCGGACAGTTCAATCAGCCCCAGCATTTT.

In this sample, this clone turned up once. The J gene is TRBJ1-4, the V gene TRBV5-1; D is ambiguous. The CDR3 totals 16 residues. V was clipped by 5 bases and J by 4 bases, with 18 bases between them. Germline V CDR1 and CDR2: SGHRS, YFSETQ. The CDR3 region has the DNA TGCGCCAGCAGTAGGGCGGCGAGGGCAGATAATGAAAAACTGTTTTTT. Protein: CASSRAARADNEKLFF.

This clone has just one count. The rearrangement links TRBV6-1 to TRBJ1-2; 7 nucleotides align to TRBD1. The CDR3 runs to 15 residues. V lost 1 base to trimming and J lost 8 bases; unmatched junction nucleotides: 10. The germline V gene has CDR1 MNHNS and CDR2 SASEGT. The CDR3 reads CASSEVLQGIEGYTF. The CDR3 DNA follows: TGTGCCAGCAGTGAAGTCTTACAGGGGATCGAGGGCTACACCTTC.

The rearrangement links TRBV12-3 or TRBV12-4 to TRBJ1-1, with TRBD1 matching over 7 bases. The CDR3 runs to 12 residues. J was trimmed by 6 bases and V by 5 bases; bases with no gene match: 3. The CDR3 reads CASSPDRAEAFF. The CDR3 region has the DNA TGTGCCAGCAGTCCAGACAGGGCTGAAGCTTTCTTT.

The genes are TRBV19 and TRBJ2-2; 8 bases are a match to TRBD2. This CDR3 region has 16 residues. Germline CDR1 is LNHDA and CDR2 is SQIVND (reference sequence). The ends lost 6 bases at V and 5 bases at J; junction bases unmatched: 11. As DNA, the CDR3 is TGTGCCAGTAGCCCCCGGGGGGGACTGGGGACCGGGGAGCTGTTTTTT. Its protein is CASSPRGGLGTGELFF.

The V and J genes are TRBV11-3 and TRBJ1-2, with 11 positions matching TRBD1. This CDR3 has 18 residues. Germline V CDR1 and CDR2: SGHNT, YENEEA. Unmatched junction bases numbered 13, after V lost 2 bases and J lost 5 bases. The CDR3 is CASSLLSDRGRRMYGYTF. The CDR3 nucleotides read TGTGCCAGCAGCTTATTATCGGACAGGGGGCGCAGGATGTATGGCTACACCTTC. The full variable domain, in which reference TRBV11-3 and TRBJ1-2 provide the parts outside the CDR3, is EAGVVQSPRYKIIEKKQPVAFWCNPISGHNTLYWYLQNLGQGPELLIRYENEEAVDDSQLPKDRFSAERLKGVDSTLKIQPAELGDSAVYLCASSLLSDRGRRMYGYTFGSGTRLTVV.

CDR3 in DNA: TGCGCCAGCAGCTCCTCAGGGGGGTTAAGTGGAAACACCATATATTTT. Protein sequence: CASSSSGGLSGNTIYF. The chain employs TRBV5-1 and TRBJ1-3; 7 nucleotides align to TRBD1. V trimming: 3 bases; J trimming: 3 bases; junction bases outside the gene matches: 9. Germline V lookup: CDR1 SGHRS, CDR2 YFSETQ. The CDR3 runs 16 residues.

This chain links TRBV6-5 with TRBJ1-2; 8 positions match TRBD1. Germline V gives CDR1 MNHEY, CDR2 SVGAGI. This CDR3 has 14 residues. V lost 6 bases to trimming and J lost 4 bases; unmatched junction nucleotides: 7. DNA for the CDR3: TGTGCCAGCAGGACCCAGGGGGCGAGCTATGGCTACACCTTC. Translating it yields CASRTQGASYGYTF.

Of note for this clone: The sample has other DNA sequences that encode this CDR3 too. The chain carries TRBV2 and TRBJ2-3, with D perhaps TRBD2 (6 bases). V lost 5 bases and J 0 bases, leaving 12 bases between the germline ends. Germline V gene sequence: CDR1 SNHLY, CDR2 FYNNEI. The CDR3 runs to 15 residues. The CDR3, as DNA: TGTGCCAGCAGTTCCGGGACTCGAAGCACAGATACGCAGTATTTT. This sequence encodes CASSSGTRSTDTQYF. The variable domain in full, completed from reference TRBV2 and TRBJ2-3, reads EPEVTQTPSHQVTQMGQEVILRCVPISNHLYFYWYRQILGQKVEFLVSFYNNEISEKSEIFDDQFSVERPDGSNFTLKIRSTKLEDSAMYFCASSSGTRSTDTQYFGPGTRLTVL.

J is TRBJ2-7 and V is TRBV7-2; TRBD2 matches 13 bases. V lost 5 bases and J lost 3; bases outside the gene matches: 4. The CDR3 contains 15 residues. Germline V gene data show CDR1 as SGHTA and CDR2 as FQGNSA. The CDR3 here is CASSEGTSGIYEQYV. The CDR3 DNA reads TGTGCCAGCAGCGAGGGGACTAGCGGGATCTACGAGCAGTACGTC.

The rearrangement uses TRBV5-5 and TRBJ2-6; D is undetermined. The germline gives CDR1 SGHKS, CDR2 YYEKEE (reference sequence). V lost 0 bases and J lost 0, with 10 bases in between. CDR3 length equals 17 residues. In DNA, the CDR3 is TGTGCCAGCAGCTTGGCCCGCCCGGGCTCTGGGGCCAACGTCCTGACTTTC. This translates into CASSLARPGSGANVLTF.

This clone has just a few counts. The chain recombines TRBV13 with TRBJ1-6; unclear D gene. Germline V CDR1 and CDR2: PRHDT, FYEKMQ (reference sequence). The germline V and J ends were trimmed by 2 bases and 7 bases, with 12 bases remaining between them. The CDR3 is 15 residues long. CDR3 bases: TGTGCCAGCAGCTTATCGGGTCTGGTGAATTCACCCCTCCACTTT. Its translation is CASSLSGLVNSPLHF.

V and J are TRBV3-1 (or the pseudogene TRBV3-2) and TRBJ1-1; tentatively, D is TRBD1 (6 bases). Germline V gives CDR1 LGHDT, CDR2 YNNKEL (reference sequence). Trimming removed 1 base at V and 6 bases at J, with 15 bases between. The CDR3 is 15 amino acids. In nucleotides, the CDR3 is TGTGCCAGCAGCCAAGGGGGCGGGGGCCGGGCTGAAGCTTTCTTT. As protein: CASSQGGGGRAEAFF.

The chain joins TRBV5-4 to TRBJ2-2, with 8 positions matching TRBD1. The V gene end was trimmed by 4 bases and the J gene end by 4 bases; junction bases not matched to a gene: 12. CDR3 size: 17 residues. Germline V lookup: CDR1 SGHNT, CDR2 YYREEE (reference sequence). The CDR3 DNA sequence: TGTGCCAGCAGCCCAACTCTGGACAGGGTGAGCACCGGGGAGCTGTTTTTT. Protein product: CASSPTLDRVSTGELFF.

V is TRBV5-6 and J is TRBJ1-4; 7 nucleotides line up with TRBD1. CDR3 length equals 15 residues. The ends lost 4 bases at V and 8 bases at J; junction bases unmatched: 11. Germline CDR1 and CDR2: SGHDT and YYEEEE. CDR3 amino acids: CASSRLTGNSEKLFF. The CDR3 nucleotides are TGTGCCAGCAGCCGCCTGACAGGGAACTCGGAAAAACTGTTTTTT.

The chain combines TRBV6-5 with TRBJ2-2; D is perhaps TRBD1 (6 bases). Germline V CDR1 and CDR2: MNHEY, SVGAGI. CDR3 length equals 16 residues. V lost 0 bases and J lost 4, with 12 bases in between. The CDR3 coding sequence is TGTGCCAGCAGTTACTCTAAGGGGGTTGGCACCGGGGAGCTGTTTTTT. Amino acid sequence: CASSYSKGVGTGELFF.

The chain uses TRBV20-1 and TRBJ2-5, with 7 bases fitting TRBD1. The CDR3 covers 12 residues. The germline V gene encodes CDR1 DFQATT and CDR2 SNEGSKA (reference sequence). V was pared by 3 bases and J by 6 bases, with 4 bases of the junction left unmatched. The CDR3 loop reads CSASDRVQTQYF. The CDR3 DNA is TGCAGTGCTAGTGACAGGGTGCAGACCCAGTACTTC.

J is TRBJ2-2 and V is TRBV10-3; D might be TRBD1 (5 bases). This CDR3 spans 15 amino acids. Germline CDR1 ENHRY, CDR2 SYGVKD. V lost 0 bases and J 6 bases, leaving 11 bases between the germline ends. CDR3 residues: CAISESSWGAGELFF. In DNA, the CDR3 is TGTGCCATCAGTGAGTCGAGCTGGGGCGCCGGGGAGCTGTTTTTT.

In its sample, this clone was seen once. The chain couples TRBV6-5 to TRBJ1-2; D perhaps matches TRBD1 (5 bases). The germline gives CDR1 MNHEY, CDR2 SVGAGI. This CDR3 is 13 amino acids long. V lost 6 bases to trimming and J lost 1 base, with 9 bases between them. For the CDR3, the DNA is TGTGCCAGCAGGGCCAGGGATAACTATGGCTACACCTTC. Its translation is CASRARDNYGYTF.